This T cell receptor (beta chain) was sequenced for a study of T cell clones after liver transplantation. Findings and limits, study-wide: Rather than being deleted, graft donor-reactive T cells may have moved into the graft.

For this clone: Its target is unknown.

This table comes from immunoSEQ multiplex PCR, and its TCRdb copy is limited to in-frame clones, with some not included. The sample lists tens of thousands of clones, under 90% occurring once. This sequence was found in a human patient who received a liver transplant. Some T cells may be the graft donor's. Material: CD4+ T cells from blood, obtained less than 50 months after liver transplant.

In nucleotides, the CDR3 is TGTGCCAGCAGCGCGTGGGGACAGGCGAACACTGAAGCTTTCTTT. Its translation: CASSAWGQANTEAFF. The chain carries TRBV7-9 and TRBJ1-1, with 8 positions matching TRBD1. Germline-derived CDR1 and CDR2 are SEHNR and FQNEAQ (reference sequence). The CDR3 is 15 amino acids. The J segment lost 1 base and the V segment lost 5 bases, leaving 6 bases of the junction unmatched.